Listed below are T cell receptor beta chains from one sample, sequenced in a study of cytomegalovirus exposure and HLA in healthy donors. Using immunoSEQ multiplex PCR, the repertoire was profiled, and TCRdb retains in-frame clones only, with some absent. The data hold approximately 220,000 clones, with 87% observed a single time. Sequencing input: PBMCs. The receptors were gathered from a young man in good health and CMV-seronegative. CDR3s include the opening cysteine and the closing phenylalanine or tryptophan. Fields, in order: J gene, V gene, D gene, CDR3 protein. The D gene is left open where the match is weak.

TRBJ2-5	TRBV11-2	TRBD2	CASSSSNSGGLETQYF
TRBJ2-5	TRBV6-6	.	CATAIGAGSGGTQYF
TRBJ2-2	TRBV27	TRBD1	CASSPDRVPTGELFF
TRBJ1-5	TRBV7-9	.	CASSKGEGNQPQHF
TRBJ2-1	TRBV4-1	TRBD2	CASSRQLAMPSYNEQFF
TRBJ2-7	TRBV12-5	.	CASGLPLLQGSYEQYF
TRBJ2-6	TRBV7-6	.	CASSRSDNTGANVLTF
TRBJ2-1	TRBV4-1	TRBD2	CASSQETGTSGSNEQFF
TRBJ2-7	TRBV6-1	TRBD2	CASSEARIAGEGQYF
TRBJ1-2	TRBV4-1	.	CASSQDGGGYYGYTF
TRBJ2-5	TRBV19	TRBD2	CASSNRGGETQYF
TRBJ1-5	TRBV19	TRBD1	CASSATGQSNQPQHF
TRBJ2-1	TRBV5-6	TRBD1	CASRSGQGSNEQFF
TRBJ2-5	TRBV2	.	CASNAYGGQETQYF
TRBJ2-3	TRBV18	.	CASSPNGGNTDTQYF
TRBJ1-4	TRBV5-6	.	CASSLSPTDEKLFF
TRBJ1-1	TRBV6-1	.	CASSEDWASSEAFF
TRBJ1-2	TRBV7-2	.	CASSLGQLSNYGYTF
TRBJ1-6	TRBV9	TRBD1	CASSVDGQGSPLHF
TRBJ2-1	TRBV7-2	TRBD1	CASSGGDRVGNEQFF
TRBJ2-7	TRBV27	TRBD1	CASSRWGQGNPYEQYF
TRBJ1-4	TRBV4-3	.	CASSQDFGGREKLFF
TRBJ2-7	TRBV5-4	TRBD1	CASSPGQSYEQYF
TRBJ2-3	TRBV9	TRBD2	CASSVSSSGTQYF
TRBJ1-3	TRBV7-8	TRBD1	CASGDRWGIGNTIYF
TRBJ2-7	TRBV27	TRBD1	CATTDGTAAYEQYF
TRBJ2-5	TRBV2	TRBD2	CASSIGLAGGTQYF
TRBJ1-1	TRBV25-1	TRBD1	CASRQGLNTEAFF
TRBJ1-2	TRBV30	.	CAWSAKHRVGYGYTF
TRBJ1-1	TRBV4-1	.	CASSQSSQGVTEAFF
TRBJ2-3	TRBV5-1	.	CASSGGAGDTQYF
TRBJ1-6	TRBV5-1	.	CASSLVGQSSYNSPLHF
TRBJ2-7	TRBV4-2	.	CASSQEASQGEKQYF
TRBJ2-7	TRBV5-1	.	CASSLIATAASYEQYF
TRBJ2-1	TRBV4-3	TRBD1	CASSLDRVGTREQFF
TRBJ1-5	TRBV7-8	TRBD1	CASSPRTGEQPQHF
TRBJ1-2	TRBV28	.	CASSSGGPYGYTF
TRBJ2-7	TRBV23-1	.	CASSQRGTYYEQYF
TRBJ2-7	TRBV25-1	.	CASSGESSYEQYF
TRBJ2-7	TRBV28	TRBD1	CASTPGQVSSYEQYF
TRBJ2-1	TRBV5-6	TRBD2	CASSLDSGRVYNEQFF
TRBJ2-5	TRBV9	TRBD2	CASARGGGRGETQYF
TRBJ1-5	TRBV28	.	CASSLSTANQPQHF
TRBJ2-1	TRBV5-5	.	CASSPGLFSYNEQFF
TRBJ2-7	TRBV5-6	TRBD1	CASSTGQGYEQYF
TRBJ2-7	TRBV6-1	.	CASSERVVDSVSSYEQYF
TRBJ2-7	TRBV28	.	CASRNVREQYF
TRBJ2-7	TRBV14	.	CASSQGGSYEQYF
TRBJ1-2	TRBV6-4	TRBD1	CATGQGSIRFGYTF
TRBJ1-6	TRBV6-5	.	CATAVTQNSPLHF
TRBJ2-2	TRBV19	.	CASRRDPNTGELFF